This T cell receptor (beta chain) was sequenced during a study of PD-1 blockade in mismatch repair-deficient tumors. The overall study: Patients had around 12 mismatch repair-deficient cancer types, all previously treated and progressing. Findings and limits, study-wide: After pembrolizumab, tumor-resident clones rose rapidly, then generally contracted before radiologic responses.

Between the trimmed V and J ends, which lost 7 bases and 7 bases, there was a span of 20 bases. Germline V lookup: CDR1 LNHDA, CDR2 SQIVND (reference sequence). The CDR3 consists of 15 residues. The protocol was immunoSEQ multiplex PCR, while the TCRdb copy is restricted to in-frame clones and leaves out a portion. The profile shows around 51,000 clones, over 75% of them singletons. A remark on this clone: What it binds is not known.

PCR or immunohistochemistry showed mismatch repair deficiency in every enrolled patient. TCRs were sequenced from a few patients responding to pembrolizumab. The sequence came from an adult with mismatch repair-deficient cancer. The specimen was peripheral blood, collected approximately 18 weeks after starting pembrolizumab. The chain uses TRBV19 and TRBJ1-5; tentatively, D is TRBD1 (6 bases). CDR3 DNA: TGTGCCAGTACCTCCGGGAGGGGGGAGAGGCAGCCCCAGCATTTT. It yields the protein CASTSGRGERQPQHF.